The 32 T cell receptor beta chains below were found in one sample sequenced in a study of blood T cell repertoires in COVID-19 (dated by TCRdb to 2019 to 2021). The library was built by means of the immunoSEQ multiplex PCR assay. TCRdb re-hosts the immuneACCESS table, in-frame sequences only. Its copies lack some clones; in the studies checked, an unresolved V gene accounts for under half of them, and the cause for the rest is not known. This sample holds 380,000 or so clones; approximately 88% were observed only once. The ten largest make up around 0.91% of the sample. What was sequenced was PBMCs or T cells enriched from blood (not recorded which). All receptors derive from a woman aged 30 to 39 with acute COVID-19.

V gene TRBV7-2 combines with J gene TRBJ1-6; 7 bases fit TRBD1. V gave up 5 bases and J gave up 5 bases; unmatched junction bases: 9. Germline V gives CDR1 SGHTA, CDR2 FQGNSA. This CDR3 has 16 amino acids. DNA for the CDR3: TGTGCCAGCAGCCCCAGACAGGGTGGGAATAATTCACCCCTCCACTTT. Encoded protein: CASSPRQGGNNSPLHF.

CDR3 residues: CAMTSGAGNEQFF. CDR3 sequence (DNA): TGTGCCATGACTAGTGGCGCGGGAAATGAGCAGTTCTTC. The gene calls are TRBV10-3 and TRBJ2-1, with D possibly being TRBD2 (6 bases). V lost 9 bases and J 7 bases, leaving 16 bases between the germline ends. The CDR3 totals 13 residues. Germline V gives CDR1 ENHRY, CDR2 SYGVKD.

The chain couples TRBV19 to TRBJ1-3, with 7 nucleotides matching TRBD1. After removal of 1 base from V and 0 bases from J, the junction contained 0 bases not matched to a gene. This CDR3 is 15 amino acids long. Germline CDR1 reads LNHDA; CDR2 reads SQIVND (reference sequence). The CDR3 DNA sequence: TGTGCCAGTAGTATAGGGACAGGCTCTGGAAACACCATATATTTT. It yields the protein CASSIGTGSGNTIYF.

The chain has TRBV27 and TRBJ1-3, with D hard to call. Germline V gene lookup returns CDR1 MNHEY and CDR2 SMNVEV (reference sequence). Between the trimmed V and J ends, which lost 5 bases and 4 bases, there was a span of 15 bases. The CDR3 is made up of 15 amino acids. CDR3 residues: CASSPLSGTGNTIYF. Here the CDR3 DNA reads TGTGCCAGCAGTCCCCTGTCGGGTACCGGAAACACCATATATTTT.

The chain uses TRBV5-1 and TRBJ2-2, with D possibly matching TRBD2 (5 bases). The CDR3 has 15 residues. V was clipped by 4 bases and J by 6 bases, with 16 bases between them. Germline V gene lookup returns CDR1 SGHRS and CDR2 YFSETQ. The CDR3 loop is CASSGGSTEAGELFF. CDR3 coding DNA: TGCGCCAGCAGCGGAGGCAGTACGGAGGCCGGGGAGCTGTTTTTT.

V gene TRBV4-1 combines with J gene TRBJ1-2; 11 bases are shared with TRBD1. The CDR3 spans 14 residues. Looked up from germline, CDR1 is MGHRA and CDR2 is YSYEKL. V trimming: 4 bases; J trimming: 8 bases; junction bases outside the gene matches: 6. The CDR3 loop is CASSLGQGADGYTF. The CDR3 DNA sequence: TGCGCCAGCAGCCTCGGACAGGGGGCCGACGGCTACACCTTC.

This chain links TRBV11-3 with TRBJ2-7; perhaps TRBD1 as D (6 bases). V gave up 10 bases and J gave up 10 bases, with 29 bases separating them. CDR1 is SGHNT and CDR2 is YENEEA in the germline V gene. This CDR3 has 15 residues. The CDR3 sequence is CANPVSGRGTLCQYF. The CDR3 nucleotides are TGTGCCAACCCCGTATCCGGCAGGGGAACGTTATGCCAGTACTTC.

This clone came up once. This chain uses TRBV2 with TRBJ2-1; 11 bases match TRBD1. The CDR3 runs to 15 residues. Germline assignment: CDR1 SNHLY and CDR2 FYNNEI. Losses at the gene ends were 4 bases for V and 8 bases for J; bases not matched to a gene: 7. In nucleotides, the CDR3 is TGTGCCAGCAGTGGTCGGGACAGGGGGATCCATGAGCAGTTCTTC. Translation gives CASSGRDRGIHEQFF. The full variable domain, its missing parts supplied by reference TRBV2 and TRBJ2-1, is EPEVTQTPSHQVTQMGQEVILRCVPISNHLYFYWYRQILGQKVEFLVSFYNNEISEKSEIFDDQFSVERPDGSNFTLKIRSTKLEDSAMYFCASSGRDRGIHEQFFGPGTRLTVL.

The rearrangement links TRBV19 to TRBJ1-5, with D unresolved. CDR3 size: 14 residues. CDR1 and CDR2 (germline): LNHDA, SQIVND (reference sequence). V lost 1 base and J 6 bases, leaving 10 bases between the germline ends. CDR3 loop: CASSIGPSGQPQHF. The CDR3 coding sequence is TGTGCCAGTAGTATAGGGCCCTCTGGTCAGCCCCAGCATTTT.

This sequence joins TRBV3-1 (or the pseudogene TRBV3-2) and TRBJ2-2, with a tentative D call TRBD1 (6 bases). Trimming removed 0 bases at V and 6 bases at J, with 17 bases between. The CDR3 has 17 residues. Germline-derived CDR1 and CDR2 are LGHDT and YNNKEL (reference sequence). The CDR3 DNA sequence: TGTGCCAGCAGCCAAGATAGGCTGGGGGCGTTACCCGGGGAGCTGTTTTTT. It yields the protein CASSQDRLGALPGELFF.

This clone has a handful of counts. The V call is TRBV12-5, the J call TRBJ1-5; a possible D gene is TRBD1 (5 bases). The germline gives CDR1 LGHNT, CDR2 FRNRAP. V was trimmed by 2 bases and J by 3 bases, leaving 11 bases between them. This CDR3 has 15 residues. CDR3: CASGLTNRPNQPQHF. CDR3 in DNA: TGTGCTAGTGGTTTGACAAACAGGCCCAATCAGCCCCAGCATTTT.

This clone has a handful of counts. The chain couples TRBV4-1 to TRBJ2-1, with unresolved D. Trimming pared 7 bases from V and 2 bases from J, leaving 9 bases between. The CDR3 has 13 residues. Looked up from germline, CDR1 is MGHRA and CDR2 is YSYEKL. CDR3: CASMAKPYNEQFF. The CDR3 bases are TGCGCCAGCATGGCAAAACCCTACAATGAGCAGTTCTTC.

This chain links TRBV13 with TRBJ1-1; TRBD1 matches at 7 bases. Looked up from germline, CDR1 is PRHDT and CDR2 is FYEKMQ (reference sequence). J lost 6 bases, V lost 7 bases, and 11 bases had no gene match. The CDR3 runs to 14 residues. The CDR3 is CASTETGEKAEAFF. The CDR3 bases are TGTGCCAGCACCGAAACAGGGGAGAAGGCTGAAGCTTTCTTT.

This chain connects TRBV7-9 to TRBJ1-2; 7 bases are shared with TRBD1. The CDR3 consists of 15 residues. V lost 1 base, J lost 4 bases, and 6 bases stayed unmatched. Germline V gene sequence: CDR1 SEHNR, CDR2 FQNEAQ (reference sequence). The CDR3 reads CASSLGQGPAYGYTF. Written as DNA, the CDR3 is TGTGCCAGCAGCTTAGGACAGGGCCCCGCCTATGGCTACACCTTC.

The chain couples TRBV6-5 to TRBJ1-1, with D maybe TRBD1 (5 bases). With 6 bases removed from V and 6 bases from J, the gap between germline ends came to 20 bases. The CDR3 spans 15 residues. Germline V gene lookup returns CDR1 MNHEY and CDR2 SVGAGI. In DNA form, the CDR3 reads TGTGCCAGCAGCCCCCCAGGGAGGGATAGAGCTGAAGCTTTCTTT. It encodes CASSPPGRDRAEAFF.

The V gene is TRBV11-2, the J gene TRBJ1-3; 7 nucleotides line up with TRBD1. The V and J ends lost 5 bases and 2 bases, in that order; junction bases with no gene match: 6. Looked up from germline, CDR1 is SGHAT and CDR2 is FQNNGV. This CDR3 has 15 amino acids. CDR3 sequence: CASSLHRGAGNTIYF. Here the CDR3 DNA reads TGTGCCAGCAGCCTACACAGGGGTGCTGGAAACACCATATATTTT.

The chain employs TRBV11-2 and TRBJ2-1, with a weak D call TRBD1 (6 bases). Germline CDR1 reads SGHAT; CDR2 reads FQNNGV. This CDR3 has 17 amino acids. V was cut by 1 base and J by 0 bases, with 13 bases left in between. The chain's CDR3 is CASSLVKWGPSYNEQFF. As DNA, the CDR3 is TGTGCCAGCAGCTTAGTAAAGTGGGGGCCCTCCTACAATGAGCAGTTCTTC. The variable domain in full, completed from reference TRBV11-2 and TRBJ2-1, reads EAGVAQSPRYKIIEKRQSVAFWCNPISGHATLYWYQQILGQGPKLLIQFQNNGVVDDSQLPKDRFSAERLKGVDSTLKIQPAKLEDSAVYLCASSLVKWGPSYNEQFFGPGTRLTVL.

The chain joins TRBV2 to TRBJ2-4; TRBD1 aligns across 8 bases. The CDR3 length is 14 residues. The V gene's germline CDR1 is SNHLY and CDR2 FYNNEI. The J segment lost 6 bases and the V segment lost 4 bases, leaving 5 bases of the junction unmatched. The CDR3 spells CASSAGGAVNIQYF. The CDR3 nucleotides are TGTGCCAGCAGTGCAGGGGGCGCGGTAAACATTCAGTACTTC.

The CDR3: CASTQTGMNTEAFF. Here the CDR3 DNA reads TGCGCCAGCACTCAAACAGGGATGAACACTGAAGCTTTCTTT. V gene TRBV10-2 combines with J gene TRBJ1-1; perhaps TRBD1 as D (6 bases). Trimming took 7 bases from V and 0 from J, leaving 12 bases between them. This CDR3 is built from 14 residues. CDR1 WSHSY and CDR2 SAAADI come from the germline V gene.

The V and J genes are TRBV5-6 and TRBJ2-3; TRBD2 agrees at 7 bases. Germline lookup yields CDR1 SGHDT and CDR2 YYEEEE. This CDR3 spans 16 amino acids. Trimming removed 2 bases from V and 1 base from J; junction bases left unmatched: 7. The CDR3 nucleotides are TGTGCCAGCAGCTTTCTAGGGACTATGGGCACAGATACGCAGTATTTT. Amino acids: CASSFLGTMGTDTQYF.

V is TRBV12-3 or TRBV12-4 and J is TRBJ2-3; TRBD2 is a possible D gene (5 bases). With 10 bases removed from V and 1 base from J, the gap between germline ends came to 12 bases. The length of the CDR3 is 13 residues. The chain's CDR3 is CATLQEGTDTQYF. The CDR3 DNA follows: TGTGCCACCCTCCAGGAGGGCACAGATACGCAGTATTTT.

This sequence joins TRBV6-5 and TRBJ1-5; a weak D match, TRBD1 (5 bases). Germline V gene lookup returns CDR1 MNHEY and CDR2 SVGAGI. With 8 bases removed from V and 4 bases from J, the gap between germline ends came to 12 bases. The CDR3 spans 13 residues. CDR3: CASVKDNNQPQHF. The DNA of the CDR3 is TGTGCCAGCGTGAAGGACAATAATCAGCCCCAGCATTTT.

DNA for the CDR3: TGTGCCAGCAGCCACCTTCAGGGGGAAAAACTGTTTTTT. Protein product: CASSHLQGEKLFF. The chain has TRBV7-9 and TRBJ1-4; weak D call: TRBD1 (6 bases). Germline lookup yields CDR1 SEHNR and CDR2 FQNEAQ (reference sequence). The CDR3 covers 13 residues. V was shortened by 5 bases and J by 8 bases, with 12 bases between the two germline ends.

The rearrangement joins TRBV7-2 to TRBJ2-2, with TRBD2 matching 7 bases. The CDR3 is 19 residues long. The germline V gene has CDR1 SGHTA and CDR2 FQGNSA. V shed 5 bases and J 4 bases; nucleotides not matched to a gene: 19. The CDR3 here is CASSPLPSRPGRVTGELFF. The DNA of the CDR3 is TGTGCCAGCAGCCCATTACCCAGCCGTCCGGGGAGGGTCACCGGGGAGCTGTTTTTT. Full variable domain (remainder filled in from reference TRBV7-2 and TRBJ2-2): GAGVSQSPSNKVTEKGKDVELRCDPISGHTALYWYRQSLGQGLEFLIYFQGNSAPDKSGLPSDRFSAERTGGSVSTLTIQRTQQEDSAVYLCASSPLPSRPGRVTGELFFGEGSRLTVL.

V usage is TRBV3-1 (or the pseudogene TRBV3-2) and J usage is TRBJ1-6, with D uncertain. The V end was cut by 4 bases, the J end by 15 bases, with 16 bases between. Germline CDR1 and CDR2: LGHDT and YNNKEL (reference sequence). The CDR3 sequence is 13 residues long. The CDR3 here is CASSRTTGFGLHF. CDR3 DNA: TGTGCCAGCAGCCGCACGACCGGGTTTGGCCTCCACTTT.

V usage is TRBV18 and J usage is TRBJ1-6; TRBD1 matches 11 bases. From germline, CDR1 is KGHSH and CDR2 LQKENI. V lost 5 bases to trimming and J lost 7 bases; unmatched junction nucleotides: 7. This CDR3 is 16 amino acids long. The CDR3 sequence is CASSESGQGVNSPLHF. CDR3 nucleotides: TGTGCCAGCTCAGAATCGGGACAGGGGGTAAATTCACCCCTCCACTTT.

Concerning this clone: The sample has other DNA sequences that encode this CDR3 too. J is TRBJ1-1 and V is TRBV7-9; maybe TRBD1 (5 bases). V shed 8 bases and J shed 1 base, with 8 bases lying between them. The CDR3 runs to 12 residues. Germline V gene lookup returns CDR1 SEHNR and CDR2 FQNEAQ (reference sequence). The CDR3 protein is CASRRGNTEAFF. The CDR3 region has the DNA TGTGCCAGCCGGAGGGGGAACACTGAAGCTTTCTTT. Full variable domain (rest looked up from reference TRBV7-9 and TRBJ1-1): DTGVSQNPRHKITKRGQNVTFRCDPISEHNRLYWYRQTLGQGPEFLTYFQNEAQLEKSRLLSDRFSAERPKGSFSTLEIQRTEQGDSAMYLCASRRGNTEAFFGQGTRLTVV.

In this sample, this clone turned up once. The CDR3 DNA reads TGTGCCAGCAGCGTCGGAGGGTCCGACGAGCAGTACTTC. It translates to CASSVGGSDEQYF. This chain joins TRBV9 and TRBJ2-7; the D gene is possibly TRBD2 (6 bases). This CDR3 has 13 amino acids. Germline CDR1 SGDLS, CDR2 YYNGEE. Trimming shortened V by 2 bases and J by 5 bases, and 11 bases separated the two germline ends.

This clone has a single count. The CDR3 DNA is TGCGCCAGCAGCTTGGCTTGGGGACAGGGGTTCACCGGGGAGCTGTTTTTT. Its translation: CASSLAWGQGFTGELFF. V usage is TRBV5-1 and J usage is TRBJ2-2; 10 bases agree with TRBD1. With V trimmed by 0 bases and J by 4 bases, 6 bases remained unmatched. This CDR3 has 17 residues. Germline V lookup: CDR1 SGHRS, CDR2 YFSETQ.

The chain recombines TRBV4-1 with TRBJ2-7, with D unclear. Trimming left V 1 base short and J 3 bases short, with 13 bases between. From germline, CDR1 is MGHRA and CDR2 YSYEKL. The CDR3 extends over 15 amino acids. CDR3 in DNA: TGCGCCAGCAGCCAAGGGCTGGCAGGAAACTACGAGCAGTACTTC. Its translation is CASSQGLAGNYEQYF.

This clone was recorded only once. The rearrangement joins TRBV6-4 to TRBJ1-1, with TRBD1 as a possible D gene (5 bases). Per the germline V gene, CDR1 is MRHNA and CDR2 is SNTAGT. This CDR3 contains 12 residues. Trimming removed 5 bases at V and 7 bases at J, with 11 bases between. This chain's CDR3 is CASSSGGSEAFF. The CDR3 DNA reads as TGTGCCAGCAGTTCTGGGGGGAGTGAAGCTTTCTTT.

The chain links TRBV27 to TRBJ1-6, with 7 nucleotides matching TRBD1. The length of the CDR3 is 15 residues. The ends lost 5 bases at V and 6 bases at J; junction bases unmatched: 7. Germline CDR1 is MNHEY and CDR2 is SMNVEV (reference sequence). CDR3 nucleotide sequence: TGTGCCAGCAGTACCTGGGACAGCACTAATTCACCCCTCCACTTT. Residues: CASSTWDSTNSPLHF.